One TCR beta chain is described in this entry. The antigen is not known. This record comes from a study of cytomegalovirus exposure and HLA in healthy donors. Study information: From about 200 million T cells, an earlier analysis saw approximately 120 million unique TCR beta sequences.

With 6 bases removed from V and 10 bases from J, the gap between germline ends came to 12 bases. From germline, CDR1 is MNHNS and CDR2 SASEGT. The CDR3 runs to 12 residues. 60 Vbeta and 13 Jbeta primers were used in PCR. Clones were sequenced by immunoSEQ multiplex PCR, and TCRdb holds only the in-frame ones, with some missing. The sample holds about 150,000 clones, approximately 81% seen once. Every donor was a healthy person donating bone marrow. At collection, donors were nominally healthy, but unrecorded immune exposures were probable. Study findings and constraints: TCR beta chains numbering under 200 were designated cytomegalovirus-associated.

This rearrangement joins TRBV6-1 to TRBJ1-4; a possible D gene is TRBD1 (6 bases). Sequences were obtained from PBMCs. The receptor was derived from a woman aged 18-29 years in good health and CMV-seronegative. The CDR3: CASSGDTGKLFF. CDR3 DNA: TGTGCCAGCAGCGGGGACACGGGAAAACTGTTTTTT.